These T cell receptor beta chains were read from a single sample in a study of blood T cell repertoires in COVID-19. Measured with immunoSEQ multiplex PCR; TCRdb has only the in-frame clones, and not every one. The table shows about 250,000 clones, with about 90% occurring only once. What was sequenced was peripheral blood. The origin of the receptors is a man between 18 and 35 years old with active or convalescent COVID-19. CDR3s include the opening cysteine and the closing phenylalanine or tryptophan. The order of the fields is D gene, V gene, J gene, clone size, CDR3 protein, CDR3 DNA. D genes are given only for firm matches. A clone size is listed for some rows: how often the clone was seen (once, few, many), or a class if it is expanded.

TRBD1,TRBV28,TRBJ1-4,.,CASSLSDRGRRTNEKLFF,TGTGCCAGCAGTTTATCCGACAGGGGGCGAAGGACTAATGAAAAACTGTTTTTT
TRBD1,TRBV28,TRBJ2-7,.,CASSLSLRGWTYEQYF,TGTGCCAGCAGTTTATCGCTCAGGGGGTGGACCTACGAGCAGTACTTC
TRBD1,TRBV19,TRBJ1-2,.,CATRGAEGINYGYTF,TGTGCCACCAGGGGGGCCGAAGGGATCAACTATGGCTACACCTTC
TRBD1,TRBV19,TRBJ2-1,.,CASSHEPGGSYNEQFF,TGTGCCAGTAGCCATGAACCAGGGGGCTCCTACAATGAGCAGTTCTTC
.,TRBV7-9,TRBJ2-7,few,CASGASHASSYEQYF,TGTGCCAGCGGAGCGAGTCACGCCAGCTCCTACGAGCAGTACTTC
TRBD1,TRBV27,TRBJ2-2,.,CASSNGQGPITGELFF,TGTGCCAGCAGTAACGGACAGGGGCCCATCACCGGGGAGCTGTTTTTT
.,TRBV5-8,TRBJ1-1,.,CASRYGWAGMNTEAFF,TGTGCCAGCAGATATGGGTGGGCGGGGATGAACACTGAAGCTTTCTTT
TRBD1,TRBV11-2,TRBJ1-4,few,CASSLGRDSATNEKLFF,TGTGCCAGCAGCTTAGGGAGGGACAGTGCAACTAATGAAAAACTGTTTTTT
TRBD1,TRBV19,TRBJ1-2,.,CASSRGQDAYGYTF,TGTGCCAGTAGTAGGGGACAGGATGCTTATGGCTACACCTTC
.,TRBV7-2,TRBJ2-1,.,CASSQGLGEQFF,TGTGCCAGCAGCCAGGGGTTAGGTGAGCAGTTCTTC
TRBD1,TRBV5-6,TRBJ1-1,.,CASSFDRVGTEAFF,TGTGCCAGCAGCTTTGACAGGGTCGGCACTGAAGCTTTCTTT
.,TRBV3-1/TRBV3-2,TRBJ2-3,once,CASSPGGTDTQYF,TGTGCCAGCAGCCCCGGGGGCACAGATACGCAGTATTTT
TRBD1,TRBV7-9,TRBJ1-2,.,CASSLYRDRGQYGYTF,TGTGCCAGCAGCTTATACCGGGACAGGGGGCAATATGGCTACACCTTC
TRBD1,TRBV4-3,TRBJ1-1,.,CASSIWTGMNTEAFF,TGCGCCAGCAGCATTTGGACAGGGATGAACACTGAAGCTTTCTTT
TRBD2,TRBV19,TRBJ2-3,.,CASRSSGTSTDTQYF,TGTGCCAGTCGATCTAGCGGAACTAGCACAGATACGCAGTATTTT
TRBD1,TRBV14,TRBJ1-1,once,CASSKQGQEAFF,TGTGCCAGCAGCAAACAGGGACAGGAAGCTTTCTTT
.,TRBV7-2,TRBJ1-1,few,CASSLDPDSYTEAFF,TGTGCCAGCAGCTTAGACCCGGACAGTTACACTGAAGCTTTCTTT
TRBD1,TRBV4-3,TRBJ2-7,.,CASSQENKLGQENSWRVYEQYF,TGCGCCAGCAGCCAAGAGAATAAGTTGGGACAGGAGAACTCCTGGCGTGTTTACGAGCAGTACTTC
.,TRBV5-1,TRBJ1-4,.,CASSLLGGEKLFF,TGCGCCAGCAGCTTGTTGGGGGGTGAAAAACTGTTTTTT
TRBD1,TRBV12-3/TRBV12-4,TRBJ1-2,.,CASSFGQGDGYTF,TGTGCCAGCAGCTTCGGACAGGGGGATGGCTACACCTTC
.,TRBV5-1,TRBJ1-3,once,CASSLMPGGSGNTIYF,TGCGCCAGCAGCTTGATGCCCGGGGGATCTGGAAACACCATATATTTT
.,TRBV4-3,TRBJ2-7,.,CASSQRSQANPYEQYF,TGCGCCAGCAGCCAAAGGTCGCAGGCCAACCCCTACGAGCAGTACTTC
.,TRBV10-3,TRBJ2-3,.,CAARPSRGGRTDTQYF,TGTGCCGCCCGTCCCAGTCGCGGCGGTCGCACAGATACGCAGTATTTT
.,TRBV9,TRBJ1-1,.,CASSSPIRGSEAFF,TGTGCCAGCAGCTCGCCTATTCGGGGTTCTGAAGCTTTCTTT
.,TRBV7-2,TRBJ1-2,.,CASSPRGDYGYTF,TGTGCCAGCAGCCCTCGAGGAGACTATGGCTACACCTTC
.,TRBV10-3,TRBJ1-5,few,CAISEGGDAREPQHF,TGTGCCATCAGCGAAGGGGGAGACGCCAGGGAGCCCCAGCATTTT